A single sample gave rise to the 5 T cell receptor beta chains below, sequenced in a study of OX40 agonist ivuxolimab in advanced cancers. Profiling relied on immunoSEQ multiplex PCR, and the TCRdb table lists in-frame clones only, not all of them. The table has tens of thousands of clones, about nine tenths seen once; the top ten hold 12%. The source material was CD4+ or CD8+ T cells sorted from blood, sampled in a trial of the OX40 agonist ivuxolimab. The receptors shown here come from an adult with an advanced solid tumor such as melanoma, head and neck, liver or kidney cancer.

This chain joins TRBV6-5 and TRBJ1-3; tentatively, D is TRBD1 (6 bases). The V end lost 4 bases, the J end lost 3 bases, and 10 bases lay between the germline ends. Per germline, CDR1 MNHEY and CDR2 SVGAGI. This CDR3 has 14 residues. The CDR3 nucleotides are TGTGCCAGCAGTTCCACAGGGTTTGGAAACACCATATATTTT. Its translation: CASSSTGFGNTIYF.

V usage is TRBV29-1 and J usage is TRBJ2-4, with a weak D call TRBD1 (6 bases). V was trimmed by 5 bases and J by 3 bases, leaving 8 bases between them. Looked up from germline, CDR1 is SQVTM and CDR2 is ANQGSEA. CDR3 size: 12 residues. CDR3 in DNA: TGCAGCGTTACAGGGAACAAAAACATTCAGTACTTC. This codes for CSVTGNKNIQYF.

This sequence joins TRBV6-1 and TRBJ2-7, with TRBD1 matching 7 bases. The V gene's germline CDR1 is MNHNS and CDR2 SASEGT. CDR3 size: 15 residues. V was pared by 6 bases and J by 1 base, with 9 bases of the junction left unmatched. The CDR3 spells CASSSLRDSSYEQYF. The DNA of the CDR3 is TGTGCCAGCAGCTCACTTAGGGACAGTTCCTACGAGCAGTACTTC.

The rearrangement links TRBV27 to TRBJ2-3; 9 nucleotides match TRBD2. With 8 bases clipped from V and 6 bases from J, the junction kept 12 bases outside the gene matches. This CDR3 has 15 residues. Germline assignment: CDR1 MNHEY and CDR2 SMNVEV (reference sequence). The CDR3 spells CASRERGAPPDTQYF. The CDR3 DNA follows: TGTGCCAGCCGAGAGCGGGGGGCCCCCCCGGATACGCAGTATTTT.

V usage is TRBV11-2 and J usage is TRBJ1-1; unclear D gene. Per the germline V gene, CDR1 is SGHAT and CDR2 is FQNNGV. The V end was cut by 1 base, the J end by 4 bases, with 13 bases between. This CDR3 is 15 amino acids long. As DNA, the CDR3 is TGTGCCAGCAGCTTAGGGGTGTCCTGGGCCACTGAAGCTTTCTTT. Its protein is CASSLGVSWATEAFF. The entire variable domain, with the rest obtained from reference TRBV11-2 and TRBJ1-1, is as follows: EAGVAQSPRYKIIEKRQSVAFWCNPISGHATLYWYQQILGQGPKLLIQFQNNGVVDDSQLPKDRFSAERLKGVDSTLKIQPAKLEDSAVYLCASSLGVSWATEAFFGQGTRLTVV.